Listed below are T cell receptor beta chains from one sample, sequenced in a study of blood T cell repertoires in COVID-19. Sequencing was performed with immunoSEQ multiplex PCR; in TCRdb, only in-frame clones are kept and a portion is missing. The sample has about 97,000 clones, roughly 88% seen once. The sample was peripheral blood. Every receptor here comes from a man aged 50 to 59 with COVID-19, enrolled during active disease. Each CDR3 is given with its conserved first and last residue. The order of the fields is CDR3 length, clone size, D gene, J gene, V gene, CDR3 DNA, CDR3 protein. D genes are given only for firm matches. Only some rows state a clone size, as once, few, many or a class for expanded clones.

>16|NA|NA|TRBJ2-1|TRBV21-1
TGTGCCAGCAGCCCCTCCCCGGGACAAGGTTACAATGAGCAGTTCTTC
CASSPSPGQGYNEQFF
>12|NA|TRBD1|TRBJ1-2|TRBV11-2
TGTGCCAGCAGCCCGTCACAGGGGCTGTTCACCTTC
CASSPSQGLFTF
>15|NA|TRBD2|TRBJ2-5|TRBV9
TGTGCCAGCAGCGTTACGGGGGGGACACAAGAGACCCAGTACTTC
CASSVTGGTQETQYF
>13|NA|TRBD2|TRBJ2-5|TRBV29-1
TGCAGCGTTTTGCCGGGGGGAGAGGAGACCCAGTACTTC
CSVLPGGEETQYF
>14|NA|NA|TRBJ2-7|TRBV4-3
TGCGCCAGCAGCCAAGAGGAGAGCTCCTACGAGCAGTACTTC
CASSQEESSYEQYF
>13|NA|NA|TRBJ2-7|TRBV19
TGTGCCAGTAGTATGGTACAGGGCGGAGAGCAGTACTTC
CASSMVQGGEQYF
>14|NA|TRBD2|TRBJ2-7|TRBV18
TGTGCCAGCTCGCGACTAGCGGGGGGCTACGAGCAGTACTTC
CASSRLAGGYEQYF
>14|NA|TRBD1|TRBJ1-5|TRBV6-5
TGTGCCCACTCTGGGACAGACCTCAATCAGCCCCAGCATTTT
CAHSGTDLNQPQHF
>13|NA|NA|TRBJ1-2|TRBV7-9
TGTGCCAGCAGCCAAGGGGCCAACTATGGCTACACCTTC
CASSQGANYGYTF
>16|NA|TRBD2|TRBJ2-1|TRBV20-1
TGCAGTGCAAGTGGGGCGGCTAGCGGGGGGTACAATGAGCAGTTCTTC
CSASGAASGGYNEQFF
>16|NA|TRBD1|TRBJ2-7|TRBV27
TGTGCCAGCGGATGGAGACAGGGTCTCTCCCCCCACGAGCAGTACTTC
CASGWRQGLSPHEQYF
>15|NA|NA|TRBJ1-1|TRBV5-1
TGCGCCAGCAGCTCCCAGACATCGGGCGGGGCTGAAGCTTTCTTT
CASSSQTSGGAEAFF
>16|NA|NA|TRBJ2-1|TRBV4-3
TGCGCCAGCAGCCAATACCACAGGGTTGCGAGTAATGAGCAGTTCTTC
CASSQYHRVASNEQFF
>14|NA|TRBD1|TRBJ1-6|TRBV6-4
TGTGCCAGCAGGGAGACAGGGAGTGACTCACCCCTCCACTTT
CASRETGSDSPLHF
>15|NA|NA|TRBJ1-5|TRBV5-5
TGTGCCAGCAGCTTTGCAGGGGATGGCAATCAGCCCCAGCATTTT
CASSFAGDGNQPQHF
>14|NA|NA|TRBJ1-1|TRBV5-1
TGCGCCAGCAAGGATAGCCTGTTAGCCACTGAAGCTTTCTTT
CASKDSLLATEAFF
>17|NA|TRBD1|TRBJ1-3|TRBV9
TGTGCCAGCAGCCATCGGGGACAGACGAGCTCTGGAAACACCATATATTTT
CASSHRGQTSSGNTIYF
>16|NA|NA|TRBJ1-4|TRBV7-9
TGTGCCAGCAGCCCCCCGACAGGTCGGGAAAATGAAAAACTGTTTTTT
CASSPPTGRENEKLFF
>19|NA|NA|TRBJ2-7|TRBV5-1
TGCGCCAGCAGCTTAAAGACACGGGGTTCTACGGTGACTCTAGACGAGCAGTACTTC
CASSLKTRGSTVTLDEQYF
>13|once|TRBD1|TRBJ1-2|TRBV3-1/TRBV3-2
TGTGCCAGCAGCCCGCGACAGGGTTATGGCTACACCTTC
CASSPRQGYGYTF
>14|NA|TRBD1|TRBJ1-6|TRBV6-5
TGTGCCAGCAGTTTCAGACAGGGGGGGTCACCCCTCCACTTT
CASSFRQGGSPLHF
>15|NA|NA|TRBJ1-5|TRBV5-5
TGTGCCAGCAGCCCCTTTGGCGGGCATGGGCAGCCCCAGCATTTT
CASSPFGGHGQPQHF
>15|NA|TRBD1|TRBJ2-3|TRBV29-1
TGCAGCGCGGCCGCGGGCAGGGGGCGAACAGATACGCAGTATTTT
CSAAAGRGRTDTQYF
>16|NA|TRBD1|TRBJ1-2|TRBV3-1/TRBV3-2
TGTGCCAGCAGCCAAGATTTCGGTGACAGGGAGGTTGGCTACACCTTC
CASSQDFGDREVGYTF